This T cell receptor beta chain was profiled in a study of T-cell memory formation after mild COVID-19. One entry per CDR3 protein, called by TCRdb with MiXCR from the 5' RACE reads. The table includes a few hundred thousand distinct CDR3 sequences, around a tenth detected once. This clonotype showed up just a few times. Sequenced: PBMCs or a T cell subset sorted from them (not recorded which). The clonotype comes from a man aged 18 to 30 who had mild COVID-19 (a few samples of this study predate the infection). Cell type and time point are not known.

The CDR3 region is CAWSGQLNTEAFF. The CDR3 nucleotides are TGTGCCTGGAGTGGCCAGTTGAACACTGAAGCTTTCTTT. This chain links TRBV30 with TRBJ1-1; no firm D call. This CDR3 has 13 amino acids. Looked up from germline, CDR1 is GTSNPN and CDR2 is SVGIG (reference sequence). V was trimmed by 1 base and J by 0 bases, leaving 6 bases between them.